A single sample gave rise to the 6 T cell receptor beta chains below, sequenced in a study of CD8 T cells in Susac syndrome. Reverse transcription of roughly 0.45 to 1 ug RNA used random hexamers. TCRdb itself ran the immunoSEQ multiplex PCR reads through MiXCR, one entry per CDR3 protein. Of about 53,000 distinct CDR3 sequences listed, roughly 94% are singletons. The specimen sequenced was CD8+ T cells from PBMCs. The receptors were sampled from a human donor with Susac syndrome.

The chain's CDR3 is CASSYYALGRSIGDTQYF. CDR3 nucleotides: TGTGCCAGCAGTTACTATGCTTTGGGACGATCGATTGGGGATACGCAGTATTTT. This rearrangement joins TRBV6-5 to TRBJ2-3, with D possibly being TRBD1 or TRBD2 (5 bases each). Between the trimmed V and J ends, which lost 1 base and 6 bases, there was a span of 23 bases. This CDR3 spans 18 amino acids. Germline V gives CDR1 MNHEY, CDR2 SVGAGI.

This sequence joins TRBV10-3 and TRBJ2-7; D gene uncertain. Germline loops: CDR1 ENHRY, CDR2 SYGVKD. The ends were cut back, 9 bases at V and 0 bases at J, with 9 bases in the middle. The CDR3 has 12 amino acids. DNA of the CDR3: TGTGCCATTGGTGGGAACTCCTACGAGCAGTACTTC. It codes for CAIGGNSYEQYF.

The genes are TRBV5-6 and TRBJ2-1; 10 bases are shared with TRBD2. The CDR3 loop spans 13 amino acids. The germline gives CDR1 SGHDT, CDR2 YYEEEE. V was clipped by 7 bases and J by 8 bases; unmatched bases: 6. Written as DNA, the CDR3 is TGTGCCAGCGAGCGGGGGGGCTTCTATGAGCAGTTCTTC. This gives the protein CASERGGFYEQFF.

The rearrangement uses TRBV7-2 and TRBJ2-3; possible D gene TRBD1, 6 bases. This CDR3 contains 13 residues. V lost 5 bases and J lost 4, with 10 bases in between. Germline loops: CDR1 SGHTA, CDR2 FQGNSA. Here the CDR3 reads CASSQQGADTQYF. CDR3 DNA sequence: TGTGCCAGCAGCCAACAGGGCGCAGATACGCAGTATTTT.

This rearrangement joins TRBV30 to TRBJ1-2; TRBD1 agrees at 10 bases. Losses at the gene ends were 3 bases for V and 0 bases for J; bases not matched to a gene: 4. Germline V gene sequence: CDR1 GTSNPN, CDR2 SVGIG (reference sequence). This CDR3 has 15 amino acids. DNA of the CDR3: TGTGCCTGGAGGAGACAGGGGGCGACTAACTATGGCTACACCTTC. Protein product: CAWRRQGATNYGYTF.

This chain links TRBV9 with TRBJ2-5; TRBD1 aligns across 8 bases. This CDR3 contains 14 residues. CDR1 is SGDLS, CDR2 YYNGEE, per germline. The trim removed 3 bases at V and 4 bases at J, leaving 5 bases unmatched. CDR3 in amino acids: CASSGNDRGETQYF. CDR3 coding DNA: TGTGCCAGCAGCGGGAATGACAGGGGAGAGACCCAGTACTTC.